This T cell receptor (beta chain) was captured in a study of CD8 T cells in ankylosing spondylitis. TCRdb passed the 5' RACE reads through MiXCR, listing each CDR3 protein once. Of roughly 38,000 distinct CDR3 sequences in the sample, approximately 10% are singletons; the top ten hold roughly a sixth. There are many counts of this clonotype. The CDR3 is 14 amino acids. Trimming shortened V by 5 bases and J by 10 bases, and 18 bases separated the two germline ends. Input material: blood, either unsorted or a sorted T cell fraction (not recorded which). The chain links TRBV12-3 or TRBV12-4 to TRBJ2-1, with a tentative D call TRBD2 (5 bases). The source is a male donor with ankylosing spondylitis or in good health (not recorded which). This CDR3 is CASSPTGLESEQFF. The CDR3 DNA follows: TGTGCCAGCAGTCCTACGGGGTTGGAATCAGAGCAGTTCTTC.